This T cell receptor (beta chain) was documented in a study of T cell responses to AZD1222 COVID-19 vaccine. Trimming removed 5 bases from V and 7 bases from J; junction bases left unmatched: 12. The CDR3 contains 16 residues. Germline V lookup: CDR1 MNHEY, CDR2 SMNVEV (reference sequence). The table came from immunoSEQ multiplex PCR; TCRdb's copy has only in-frame clones and leaves some out. The table includes fewer than 200,000 clones, just over 90% detected once. Study-wide points: Donors, mostly white British, included more females; clonal diversity was possibly underestimated. Per reports, nearly half of all spike-specific TCRs target regions that are unmutated in variants. Spike-specific TCR repertoires showed rising breadth and depth after two AZD1222 doses. At 160-218 and 743-854, vaccine-associated CD4 TCRs were dominant, and they spanned spike.

On this clone: Its antigen is unidentified.

This sample comprised peripheral blood, obtained on day 0 of AZD1222 vaccination. This clonotype was obtained from an adult in good health. The chain links TRBV27 to TRBJ1-5; 9 bases fit TRBD1. The CDR3 loop reads CASSPLPGQGRQPQHF. CDR3 nucleotides: TGTGCCAGCAGTCCGCTTCCGGGACAGGGACGCCAGCCCCAGCATTTT.